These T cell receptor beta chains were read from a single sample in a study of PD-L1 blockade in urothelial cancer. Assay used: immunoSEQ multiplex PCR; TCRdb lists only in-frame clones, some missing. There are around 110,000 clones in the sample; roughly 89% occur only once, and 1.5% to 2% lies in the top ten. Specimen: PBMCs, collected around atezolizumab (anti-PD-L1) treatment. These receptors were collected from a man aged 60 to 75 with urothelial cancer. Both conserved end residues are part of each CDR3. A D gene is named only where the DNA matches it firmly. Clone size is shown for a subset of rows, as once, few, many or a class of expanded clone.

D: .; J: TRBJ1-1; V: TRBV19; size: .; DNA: TGTGCCAGTAGTGTTGGACAGAACCCTATTTTGAACACTGAAGCTTTCTTT; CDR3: CASSVGQNPILNTEAFF
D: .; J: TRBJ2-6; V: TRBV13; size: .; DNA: TGTGCCAGCGCCGGAGGGGAGGCCAACGTCCTGACTTTC; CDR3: CASAGGEANVLTF
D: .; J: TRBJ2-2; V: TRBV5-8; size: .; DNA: TGTGCCAGCAGCTTGTCGGTGGCGGGCACCGGGGAGCTGTTTTTT; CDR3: CASSLSVAGTGELFF
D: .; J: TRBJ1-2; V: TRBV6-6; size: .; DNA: TGTGCCAGCAGAGCTACCGGGACTACCTTTGGCTACACCTTC; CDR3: CASRATGTTFGYTF
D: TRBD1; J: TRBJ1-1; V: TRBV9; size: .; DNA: TGTGCCAGCAGCGTTTCAGGGGGACCGGGGACTGAAGCTTTCTTT; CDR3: CASSVSGGPGTEAFF
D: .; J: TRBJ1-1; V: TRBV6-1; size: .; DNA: TGTGCCAGCAGTGAAGCCCGCTGGGGAGGCACTGAAGCTTTCTTT; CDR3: CASSEARWGGTEAFF
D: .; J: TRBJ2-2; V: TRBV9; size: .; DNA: TGTGCCAGCAGCGTAGAACCGACGCAGGCCGGGGAGCTGTTTTTT; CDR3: CASSVEPTQAGELFF
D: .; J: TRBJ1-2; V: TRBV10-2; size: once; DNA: TGCGCCAGCAGTGACACTAACTATGGCTACACCTTC; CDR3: CASSDTNYGYTF
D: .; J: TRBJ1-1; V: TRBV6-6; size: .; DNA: TGTGCCAGCAGTCACAGGGAGGGTGGTGAAGCTTTCTTT; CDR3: CASSHREGGEAFF
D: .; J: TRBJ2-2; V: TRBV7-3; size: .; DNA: TGTGCCAGCAGCCTCCAGGAGGGTGCCGGGGAGCTGTTTTTT; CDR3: CASSLQEGAGELFF
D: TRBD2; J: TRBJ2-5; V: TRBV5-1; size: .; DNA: TGCGCCAGCAGCTTGGCTAGCGGTCAAGAGACCCAGTACTTC; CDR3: CASSLASGQETQYF
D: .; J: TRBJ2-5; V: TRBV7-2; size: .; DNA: TGTGCCAGCAGCCCTCAAGAGACCCAGTACTTC; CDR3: CASSPQETQYF
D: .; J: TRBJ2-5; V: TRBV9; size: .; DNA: TGTGCCACTCCGACAGGCCTCCAAGAGACCCAGTACTTC; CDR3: CATPTGLQETQYF
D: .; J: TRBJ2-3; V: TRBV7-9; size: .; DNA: TGTGCCAGCAGCTCTCAAGGGGGTACGCAGTATTTT; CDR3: CASSSQGGTQYF
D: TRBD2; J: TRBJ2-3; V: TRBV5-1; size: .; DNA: TGCGCCAGCAGCTTGGCCGGGACTAGCGGGGGGACTAGCACAGATACGCAGTATTTT; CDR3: CASSLAGTSGGTSTDTQYF